A selection of T cell receptor beta chains follows, all from one sample in a study of follicular helper T cells after annual influenza vaccination. TCRdb's copy holds only in-frame clones and misses some; the assay was immunoSEQ multiplex PCR. Among several thousand clones, 75% to 85% were seen once, and the ten largest hold over 4%. This specimen consisted of CXCR5+ CD38- circulating T follicular helper cells from blood, obtained 7 days after influenza vaccination. The receptors were gathered from an adult who received the influenza vaccine. Each CDR3 is given with its conserved first and last residue. The D gene is left open where the match is weak. Clone size, where shown, is once, few, many, or a class for clones that have expanded.

v_gene: TRBV7-9
d_gene: TRBD1
abundance: NA
j_gene: TRBJ2-5
CDR3nt: TGTGCCAGCAGCCGGGGACAGGGGGCGTGGGAGACCCAGTACTTC
CDR3aa: CASSRGQGAWETQYF

v_gene: TRBV5-1
d_gene: TRBD1
abundance: NA
j_gene: TRBJ2-2
CDR3nt: TGCGCCAGCAGCTCCCGAGCACAGGGGAAGAACACCGGGGAGCTGTTTTTT
CDR3aa: CASSSRAQGKNTGELFF

v_gene: TRBV7-2
d_gene: NA
abundance: once
j_gene: TRBJ2-7
CDR3nt: TGTGCCAGCAGCTTAGAAGGTAACTCCTACGAGCAGTACTTC
CDR3aa: CASSLEGNSYEQYF

v_gene: TRBV5-1
d_gene: TRBD1
abundance: NA
j_gene: TRBJ2-1
CDR3nt: TGCGCCAGCAGCTGGGGACAGGGGGGCCGGGACAATGAGCAGTTCTTC
CDR3aa: CASSWGQGGRDNEQFF

v_gene: TRBV5-1
d_gene: NA
abundance: NA
j_gene: TRBJ1-4
CDR3nt: TGCGCCAGCAGCTTGGGGGGGACATCAGAGGAAAAACTGTTTTTT
CDR3aa: CASSLGGTSEEKLFF

v_gene: TRBV7-2
d_gene: TRBD2
abundance: NA
j_gene: TRBJ2-2
CDR3nt: TGTGCCAGCAGCTCCGCACCAGTGACGGGGGGGAACACCGGGGAGCTGTTTTTT
CDR3aa: CASSSAPVTGGNTGELFF

v_gene: TRBV18
d_gene: TRBD2
abundance: NA
j_gene: TRBJ2-3
CDR3nt: TGTGCCAGCTCTCTCCCAGGGACTAGCGGGGGGAAAGATACGCAGTATTTT
CDR3aa: CASSLPGTSGGKDTQYF

v_gene: TRBV19
d_gene: TRBD1
abundance: NA
j_gene: TRBJ1-5
CDR3nt: TGTGCCAGTAGTATAAAAGACAGGGCCAATCAGCCCCAGCATTTT
CDR3aa: CASSIKDRANQPQHF

v_gene: TRBV9
d_gene: TRBD2
abundance: NA
j_gene: TRBJ2-7
CDR3nt: TGTGCCAGCACCGTCGTCGGGGGGGGACCGAGACGGAATGCCTACGAGCAGTACTTC
CDR3aa: CASTVVGGGPRRNAYEQYF

v_gene: TRBV5-8
d_gene: NA
abundance: NA
j_gene: TRBJ2-3
CDR3nt: TGTGCCAGCAGCTTAGGGGCCCGCACAGATACGCAGTATTTT
CDR3aa: CASSLGARTDTQYF

v_gene: TRBV7-8
d_gene: NA
abundance: once
j_gene: TRBJ1-2
CDR3nt: TGTGCCAGCACAACGAGCAGTTCCAAGGGCAACTATGGCTACACCTTC
CDR3aa: CASTTSSSKGNYGYTF

v_gene: TRBV7-8
d_gene: NA
abundance: NA
j_gene: TRBJ1-2
CDR3nt: TGTGCCAGCAGCTTAGCGAACTATGGCTACACCTTC
CDR3aa: CASSLANYGYTF

v_gene: TRBV6-6
d_gene: TRBD1
abundance: NA
j_gene: TRBJ1-6
CDR3nt: TGTGCCAGCAGAGTACAGGGGAGCGACGGTAATTCACCCCTCCACTTT
CDR3aa: CASRVQGSDGNSPLHF

v_gene: TRBV7-2
d_gene: NA
abundance: NA
j_gene: TRBJ2-1
CDR3nt: TGTGCCAGCAGCCCCCGCCGGAGTTCCTACAATGAGCAGTTCTTC
CDR3aa: CASSPRRSSYNEQFF

v_gene: TRBV28
d_gene: TRBD2
abundance: NA
j_gene: TRBJ2-3
CDR3nt: TGTGCCAGCAGTTTGTCTGGGGACTCGGGGGGGGATACGCAGTATTTT
CDR3aa: CASSLSGDSGGDTQYF

v_gene: TRBV9
d_gene: TRBD2
abundance: NA
j_gene: TRBJ2-3
CDR3nt: TGTGCCAGCAACAAAGGACTAGGGCCCACAGATACGCAGTATTTT
CDR3aa: CASNKGLGPTDTQYF

v_gene: TRBV19
d_gene: NA
abundance: NA
j_gene: TRBJ1-3
CDR3nt: TGTGCCAGTAGCCCTCGTCGGCAGGGCCGAAACACCATATATTTT
CDR3aa: CASSPRRQGRNTIYF

v_gene: TRBV10-1
d_gene: TRBD1
abundance: few
j_gene: TRBJ1-1
CDR3nt: TGCGCCAATTCCAGGGGGCTTGACACTGAAGCTTTCTTT
CDR3aa: CANSRGLDTEAFF

v_gene: TRBV5-8
d_gene: NA
abundance: NA
j_gene: TRBJ2-5
CDR3nt: TGTGCCAGCAGCTTGATCTCTACTTCCAAAGAGACCCAGTACTTC
CDR3aa: CASSLISTSKETQYF

v_gene: TRBV28
d_gene: NA
abundance: few
j_gene: TRBJ1-1
CDR3nt: TGTGCCAGCAGTGAGGGCCGAACTGAAGCTTTCTTT
CDR3aa: CASSEGRTEAFF

v_gene: TRBV7-9
d_gene: NA
abundance: NA
j_gene: TRBJ2-6
CDR3nt: TGTGCCAGCAGCTTAAGGGCCGCCGGGGCCAACGTCCTGACTTTC
CDR3aa: CASSLRAAGANVLTF

v_gene: TRBV5-1
d_gene: TRBD2
abundance: NA
j_gene: TRBJ2-5
CDR3nt: TGCGCCAGCCGGCGGACTAGCGGGAGAGAGACCCAGTACTTC
CDR3aa: CASRRTSGRETQYF

v_gene: TRBV5-1
d_gene: NA
abundance: NA
j_gene: TRBJ1-1
CDR3nt: TGCGCCAGCAGCTACAGGGCAGGACGGAACACTGAAGCTTTCTTT
CDR3aa: CASSYRAGRNTEAFF

v_gene: TRBV2
d_gene: TRBD1
abundance: once
j_gene: TRBJ1-5
CDR3nt: TGTGCCAGCAGCGGACAGGGTTCTAGCAATCAGCCCCAGCATTTT
CDR3aa: CASSGQGSSNQPQHF

v_gene: TRBV20-1
d_gene: NA
abundance: NA
j_gene: TRBJ2-7
CDR3nt: TGCAGTGTTGTGGACGTCTACGAGCAGTACTTC
CDR3aa: CSVVDVYEQYF

v_gene: TRBV5-8
d_gene: TRBD1
abundance: NA
j_gene: TRBJ2-7
CDR3nt: TGTGCCAGCAGCTCACTAGGACAGGGGGCGTCCTTGGCGCAGTACTTC
CDR3aa: CASSSLGQGASLAQYF

v_gene: TRBV27
d_gene: TRBD1
abundance: NA
j_gene: TRBJ1-4
CDR3nt: TGTGCCAGCAGGCAAAACAGGGGGGGCCTGGAAAAACTGTTTTTT
CDR3aa: CASRQNRGGLEKLFF

v_gene: TRBV7-9
d_gene: NA
abundance: NA
j_gene: TRBJ1-3
CDR3nt: TGTGCCAGCAGCTTACTGTCAGGGGCTGGAAACACCATATATTTT
CDR3aa: CASSLLSGAGNTIYF

v_gene: TRBV14
d_gene: NA
abundance: NA
j_gene: TRBJ2-3
CDR3nt: TGTGCCAGCAGCCGCCGAGGGGCCGAACGGCGGCAGTATTTT
CDR3aa: CASSRRGAERRQYF

v_gene: TRBV2
d_gene: NA
abundance: NA
j_gene: TRBJ1-5
CDR3nt: TGTGCCAGCAGTCAACAGGGAGTCCGCAATCAGCCCCAGCATTTT
CDR3aa: CASSQQGVRNQPQHF

v_gene: TRBV7-2
d_gene: TRBD2
abundance: NA
j_gene: TRBJ2-3
CDR3nt: TGTGCCAGCAGCTTAGTCGGACTAGTTGCAGATACGCAGTATTTT
CDR3aa: CASSLVGLVADTQYF

v_gene: TRBV6-1
d_gene: TRBD1
abundance: once
j_gene: TRBJ1-5
CDR3nt: TGTGCCAGCAGTGGCGGCATAGGACAGGTCGGATATAGCAATCAGCCCCAGCATTTT
CDR3aa: CASSGGIGQVGYSNQPQHF

v_gene: TRBV18
d_gene: TRBD1
abundance: NA
j_gene: TRBJ1-1
CDR3nt: TGTGCCAGCTCACCTTCCTCGGACAGGCGTTGGACTGAAGCTTTCTTT
CDR3aa: CASSPSSDRRWTEAFF

v_gene: TRBV29-1
d_gene: TRBD2
abundance: NA
j_gene: TRBJ2-3
CDR3nt: TGCAGCGTTGGTGGGGGGGTCGCAGATACGCAGTATTTT
CDR3aa: CSVGGGVADTQYF

v_gene: TRBV6-1
d_gene: NA
abundance: NA
j_gene: TRBJ1-1
CDR3nt: TGTGCCAGCAGTGCCAACGGAGGGGGGACCACTGAAGCTTTCTTT
CDR3aa: CASSANGGGTTEAFF

v_gene: TRBV28
d_gene: NA
abundance: NA
j_gene: TRBJ2-5
CDR3nt: TGTGCCAGCAGTTTAGGCGGGGACCAAGAGACCCAGTACTTC
CDR3aa: CASSLGGDQETQYF

v_gene: TRBV5-5
d_gene: NA
abundance: NA
j_gene: TRBJ1-4
CDR3nt: TGTGCCAGCAGCTTGATTCAGGGTACGGGGGGAAAACTGTTTTTT
CDR3aa: CASSLIQGTGGKLFF

v_gene: TRBV6-1
d_gene: NA
abundance: few
j_gene: TRBJ2-7
CDR3nt: TGTGCCAGCAGTGAAGCCCTGTCAGTATCCTACGAGCAGTACTTC
CDR3aa: CASSEALSVSYEQYF

v_gene: TRBV28
d_gene: TRBD1
abundance: NA
j_gene: TRBJ2-2
CDR3nt: TGTGCCAGCAGTTTTGATAACAGGGGGATCAGGGAGCTGTTTTTT
CDR3aa: CASSFDNRGIRELFF

v_gene: TRBV11-3
d_gene: NA
abundance: NA
j_gene: TRBJ2-3
CDR3nt: TGTGCCAGCAGCTTAACGGAAGCGGCAGATACGCAGTATTTT
CDR3aa: CASSLTEAADTQYF

v_gene: TRBV6-1
d_gene: NA
abundance: NA
j_gene: TRBJ1-5
CDR3nt: TGTGCCAGCTCCCGAGAAGTTAGCAATCAGCCCCAGCATTTT
CDR3aa: CASSREVSNQPQHF

v_gene: TRBV4-1
d_gene: NA
abundance: few
j_gene: TRBJ1-5
CDR3nt: TGCGCCAGCAGCCAAGTTTTTGACAGCTATCAGCCCCAGCATTTT
CDR3aa: CASSQVFDSYQPQHF

v_gene: TRBV28
d_gene: NA
abundance: NA
j_gene: TRBJ2-6
CDR3nt: TGTGCCAGCAGGACTCCGACAGACTGGAGGGGGGCCAACGTCCTGACTTTC
CDR3aa: CASRTPTDWRGANVLTF

v_gene: TRBV5-4
d_gene: NA
abundance: NA
j_gene: TRBJ2-5
CDR3nt: TGTGCCAGCAGCTCCGGGACTCTAGGGACGGAAGAGACCCAGTACTTC
CDR3aa: CASSSGTLGTEETQYF

v_gene: TRBV14
d_gene: NA
abundance: NA
j_gene: TRBJ2-7
CDR3nt: TGTGCCAGCAGCCAAAACCACCTTCGGGACGAGCAGTACTTC
CDR3aa: CASSQNHLRDEQYF